This T cell receptor beta chain derives from a study of cytomegalovirus exposure and HLA in healthy donors. Overall study context: The same platform used for the approximately 670 first-cohort repertoires was also used for the approximately 120 validation repertoires, as a later analysis reported.

Data came from immunoSEQ multiplex PCR; TCRdb stores just in-frame clones and leaves some out. The profile shows 150,000 to 160,000 clones, around 84% of them singletons. Study outcomes and limitations: Cytomegalovirus-associated TCR beta chains were listed, numbering 150 to 200.

CDR3 length: 15 amino acids. About this clone itself: The antigen remains undetermined.

The sequence was collected from a human donor in good health. The chain couples TRBV21-1 to TRBJ2-7; no DNA check was done on the table's D call, TRBD2. TRBV21-1 is deemed a pseudogene. Specimen: PBMCs. The CDR3 DNA sequence: TGTGCCAGCAGCAAGGCTGGTGAGGACTCCTACGAGCAGTACTTC. Translated: CASSKAGEDSYEQYF.